This T cell receptor (beta chain) was captured in a study of cytomegalovirus exposure and HLA in healthy donors. Study in general: Unique TCRs numbering roughly 80 million, obtained from HLA-typed donors, made up an early data release. General study points: Testing in vitro showed three CMV-associated chains specific for CMV antigens. Researchers had no immune exposure information except CMV serostatus available.

In the case of this clone: The antigen is undetermined.

Primers included in the PCR were 60 Vbeta and 13 Jbeta primers. Sequenced by immunoSEQ multiplex PCR; TCRdb stores in-frame clones only, minus some. Of tens of thousands of clones listed, around 72% are singletons. Sequencing was performed on PBMCs. This TCR was recovered from a man over 45 in good health and CMV-seropositive.

The CDR3 region is CASSVLAGDTDTQYF. As DNA, the CDR3 is TGTGCCAGCAGCGTATTAGCGGGGGACACAGATACGCAGTATTTT. The chain combines TRBV9 with TRBJ2-3; 9 bases agree with TRBD2. Germline V gene data show CDR1 as SGDLS and CDR2 as YYNGEE. The CDR3 is made up of 15 amino acids. The V segment lost 1 base and the J segment 2 bases; nucleotides outside the gene matches: 2.